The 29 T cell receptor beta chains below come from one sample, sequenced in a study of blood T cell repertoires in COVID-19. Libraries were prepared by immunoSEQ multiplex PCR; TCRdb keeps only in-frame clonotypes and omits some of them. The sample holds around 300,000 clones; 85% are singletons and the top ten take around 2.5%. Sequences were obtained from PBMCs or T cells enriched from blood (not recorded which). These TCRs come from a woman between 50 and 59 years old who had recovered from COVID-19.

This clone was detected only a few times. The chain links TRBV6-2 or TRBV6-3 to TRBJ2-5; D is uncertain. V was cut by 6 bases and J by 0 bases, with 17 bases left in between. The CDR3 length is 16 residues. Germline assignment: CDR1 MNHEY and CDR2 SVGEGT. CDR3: CASSRKRRRYQETQYF. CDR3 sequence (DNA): TGTGCCAGCAGCCGTAAGAGGAGACGGTACCAAGAGACCCAGTACTTC.

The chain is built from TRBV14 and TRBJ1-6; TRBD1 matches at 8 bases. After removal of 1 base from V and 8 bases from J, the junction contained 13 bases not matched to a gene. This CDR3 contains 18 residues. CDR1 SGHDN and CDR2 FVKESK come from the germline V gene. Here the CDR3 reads CASSQATGGFNWYSPLHF. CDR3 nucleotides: TGTGCCAGCAGCCAAGCCACAGGGGGTTTTAATTGGTATTCACCCCTCCACTTT.

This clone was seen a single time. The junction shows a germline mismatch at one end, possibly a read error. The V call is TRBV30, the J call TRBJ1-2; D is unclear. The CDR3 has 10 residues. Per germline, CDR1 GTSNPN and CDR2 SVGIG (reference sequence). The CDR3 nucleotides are TGTGCCTGGAGTGTCGAACGGTGGTCCTTC. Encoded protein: CAWSVERWSF.

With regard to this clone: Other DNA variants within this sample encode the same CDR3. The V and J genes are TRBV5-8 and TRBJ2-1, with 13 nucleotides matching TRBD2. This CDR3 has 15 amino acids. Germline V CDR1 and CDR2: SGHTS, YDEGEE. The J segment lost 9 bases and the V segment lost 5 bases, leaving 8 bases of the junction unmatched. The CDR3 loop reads CASRAGTSGNGEQFF. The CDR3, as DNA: TGTGCCAGCAGAGCCGGGACTAGCGGGAATGGTGAGCAGTTCTTC.

As DNA, the CDR3 is TGTGCCAGCAGCCTCGGACAGGGGAGCCTCCAAGAGACCCAGTACTTC. This gives the protein CASSLGQGSLQETQYF. This rearrangement joins TRBV5-8 to TRBJ2-5; 9 nucleotides agree with TRBD1. J gave up 1 base and V 4 bases, and 8 bases lay outside the gene matches. CDR1 is SGHTS and CDR2 is YDEGEE in the germline V gene. There are 16 residues in the CDR3.

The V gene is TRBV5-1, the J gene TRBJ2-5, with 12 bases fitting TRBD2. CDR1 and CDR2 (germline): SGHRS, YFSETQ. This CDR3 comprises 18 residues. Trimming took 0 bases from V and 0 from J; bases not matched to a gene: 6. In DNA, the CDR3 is TGCGCCAGCAGCTTGGGACTAGCGGGGGACAATTACCAAGAGACCCAGTACTTC. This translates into CASSLGLAGDNYQETQYF.

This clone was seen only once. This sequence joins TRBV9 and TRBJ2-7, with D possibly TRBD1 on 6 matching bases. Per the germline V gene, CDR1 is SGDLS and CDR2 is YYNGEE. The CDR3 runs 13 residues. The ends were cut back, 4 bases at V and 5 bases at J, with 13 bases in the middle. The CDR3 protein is CASSQSQGNEQYF. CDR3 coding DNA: TGTGCCAGCAGCCAGAGCCAGGGGAACGAGCAGTACTTC.

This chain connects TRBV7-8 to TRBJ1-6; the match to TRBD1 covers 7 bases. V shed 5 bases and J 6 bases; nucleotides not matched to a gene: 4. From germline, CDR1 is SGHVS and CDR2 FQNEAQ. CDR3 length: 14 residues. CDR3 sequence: CASSIDRANSPLHF. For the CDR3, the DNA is TGTGCCAGCAGCATCGACAGGGCTAATTCACCCCTCCACTTT.

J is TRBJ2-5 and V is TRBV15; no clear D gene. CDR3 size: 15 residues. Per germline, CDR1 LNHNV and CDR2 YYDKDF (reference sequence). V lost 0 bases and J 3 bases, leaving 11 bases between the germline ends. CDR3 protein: CATSREAGSEETQYF. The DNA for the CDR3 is TGTGCCACCAGCAGAGAAGCCGGCAGCGAAGAGACCCAGTACTTC. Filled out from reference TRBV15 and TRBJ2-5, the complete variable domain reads DAMVIQNPRYQVTQFGKPVTLSCSQTLNHNVMYWYQQKSSQAPKLLFHYYDKDFNNEADTPDNFQSRRPNTSFCFLDIRSPGLGDTAMYLCATSREAGSEETQYFGPGTRLLVL.

The DNA of the CDR3 is TGCGCCAGCAGCTACGGGGGGGCAAGTAACACAGATACGCAGTATTTT. The encoded protein is CASSYGGASNTDTQYF. The J gene is TRBJ2-3, the V gene TRBV5-1, with TRBD2 identical over 8 bases. The ends lost 3 bases at V and 2 bases at J; junction bases unmatched: 8. Germline assignment: CDR1 SGHRS and CDR2 YFSETQ. The CDR3 spans 16 residues.

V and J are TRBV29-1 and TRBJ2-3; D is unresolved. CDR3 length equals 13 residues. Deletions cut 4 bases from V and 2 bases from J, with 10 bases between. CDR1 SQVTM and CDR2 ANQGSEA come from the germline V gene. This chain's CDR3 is CSVVRWATDTQYF. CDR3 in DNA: TGCAGCGTTGTTCGGTGGGCCACAGATACGCAGTATTTT.

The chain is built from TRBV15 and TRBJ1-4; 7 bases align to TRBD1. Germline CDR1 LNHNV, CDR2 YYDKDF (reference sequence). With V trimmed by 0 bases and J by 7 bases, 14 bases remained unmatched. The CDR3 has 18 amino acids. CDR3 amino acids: CATSRDLGEEGATEKLFF. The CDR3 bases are TGTGCCACCAGCAGAGATCTAGGGGAAGAGGGGGCGACTGAAAAACTGTTTTTT.

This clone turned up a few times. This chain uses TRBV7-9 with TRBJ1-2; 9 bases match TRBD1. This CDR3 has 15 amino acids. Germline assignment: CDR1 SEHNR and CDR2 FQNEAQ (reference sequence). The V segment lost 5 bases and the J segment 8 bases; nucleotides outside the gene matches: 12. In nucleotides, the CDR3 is TGTGCCAGCAGCGAGGGGGGGACAGGGCAGGGAGGCTACACCTTC. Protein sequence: CASSEGGTGQGGYTF.

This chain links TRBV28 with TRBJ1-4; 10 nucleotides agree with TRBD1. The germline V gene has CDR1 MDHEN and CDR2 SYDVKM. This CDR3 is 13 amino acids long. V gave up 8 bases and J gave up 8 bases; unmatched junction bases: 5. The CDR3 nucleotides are TGTGCCAGCTGGGACAGGGGCAGGGAAAAACTGTTTTTT. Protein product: CASWDRGREKLFF.

CDR3 nucleotide sequence: TGTGCCAGCAGCCTAGGAGTAAATGAGCAGTTCTTC. Its translation is CASSLGVNEQFF. This rearrangement joins TRBV7-9 to TRBJ2-1; D is uncertain. This CDR3 is 12 amino acids long. Trimming left V 5 bases short and J 7 bases short, with 9 bases between. Per germline, CDR1 SEHNR and CDR2 FQNEAQ (reference sequence).

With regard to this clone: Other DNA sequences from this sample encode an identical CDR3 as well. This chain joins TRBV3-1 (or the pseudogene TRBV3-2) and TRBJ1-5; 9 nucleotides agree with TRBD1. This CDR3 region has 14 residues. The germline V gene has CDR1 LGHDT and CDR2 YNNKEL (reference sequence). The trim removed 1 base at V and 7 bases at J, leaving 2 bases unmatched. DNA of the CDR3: TGTGCCAGCAGCCAAGGACAGGGGGGGCAGCCCCAGCATTTT. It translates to CASSQGQGGQPQHF.

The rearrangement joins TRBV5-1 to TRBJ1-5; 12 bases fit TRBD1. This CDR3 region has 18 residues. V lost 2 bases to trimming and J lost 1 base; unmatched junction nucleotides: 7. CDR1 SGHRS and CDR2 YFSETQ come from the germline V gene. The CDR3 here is CASSLGGTGGQSNQPQHF. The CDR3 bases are TGCGCCAGCAGCTTAGGGGGGACAGGGGGCCAGAGCAATCAGCCCCAGCATTTT.

The DNA of the CDR3 is TGTGCCAGCAGCCGCCCCGGGACACTGAACACTGAAGCTTTCTTT. Translated, it gives CASSRPGTLNTEAFF. V gene TRBV4-2 combines with J gene TRBJ1-1, with D perhaps TRBD1 (6 bases). V gave up 4 bases and J gave up 0 bases, with 12 bases separating them. From germline, CDR1 is LGHNA and CDR2 YNFKEQ. This CDR3 has 15 amino acids.

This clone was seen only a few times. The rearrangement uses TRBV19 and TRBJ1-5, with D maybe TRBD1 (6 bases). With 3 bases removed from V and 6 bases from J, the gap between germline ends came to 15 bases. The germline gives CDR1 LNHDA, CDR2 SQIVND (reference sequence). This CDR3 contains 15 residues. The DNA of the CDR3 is TGTGCCAGTAGTATGTCTCAGGGGATGGTTCAGCCCCAGCATTTT. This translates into CASSMSQGMVQPQHF. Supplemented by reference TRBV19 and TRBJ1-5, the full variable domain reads DGGITQSPKYLFRKEGQNVTLSCEQNLNHDAMYWYRQDPGQGLRLIYYSQIVNDFQKGDIAEGYSVSREKKESFPLTVTSAQKNPTAFYLCASSMSQGMVQPQHFGDGTRLSIL.

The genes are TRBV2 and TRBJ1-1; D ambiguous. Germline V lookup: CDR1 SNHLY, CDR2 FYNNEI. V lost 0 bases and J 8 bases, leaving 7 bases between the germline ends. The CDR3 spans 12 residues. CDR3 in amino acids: CASSEAVAEAFF. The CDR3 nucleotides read TGTGCCAGCAGTGAAGCGGTAGCGGAAGCTTTCTTT. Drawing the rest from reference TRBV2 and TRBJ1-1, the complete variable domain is EPEVTQTPSHQVTQMGQEVILRCVPISNHLYFYWYRQILGQKVEFLVSFYNNEISEKSEIFDDQFSVERPDGSNFTLKIRSTKLEDSAMYFCASSEAVAEAFFGQGTRLTVV.

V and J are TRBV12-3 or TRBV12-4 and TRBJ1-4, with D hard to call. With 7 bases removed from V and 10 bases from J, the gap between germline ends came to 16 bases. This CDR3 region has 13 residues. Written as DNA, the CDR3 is TGTGCCAGCACCTTGGACTTCCCTGGAAAACTGTTTTTT. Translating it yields CASTLDFPGKLFF.

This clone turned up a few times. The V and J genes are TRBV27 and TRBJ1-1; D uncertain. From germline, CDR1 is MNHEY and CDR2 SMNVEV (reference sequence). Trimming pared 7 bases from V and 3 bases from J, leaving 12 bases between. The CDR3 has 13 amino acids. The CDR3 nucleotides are TGTGCCAGCACAGGTGACAAGGACACTGAAGCTTTCTTT. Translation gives CASTGDKDTEAFF.

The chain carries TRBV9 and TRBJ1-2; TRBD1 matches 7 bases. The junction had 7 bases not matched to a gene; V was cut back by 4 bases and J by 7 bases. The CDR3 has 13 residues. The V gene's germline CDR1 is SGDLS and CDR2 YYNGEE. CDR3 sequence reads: CASSREQGSGYTF. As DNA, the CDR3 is TGTGCCAGCAGCAGAGAACAGGGGTCTGGCTACACCTTC.

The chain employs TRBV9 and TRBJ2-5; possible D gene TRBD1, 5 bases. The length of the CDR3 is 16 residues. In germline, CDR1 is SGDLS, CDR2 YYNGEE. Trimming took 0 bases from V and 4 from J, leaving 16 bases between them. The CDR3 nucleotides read TGTGCCAGCAGCGTAGATCAGGGTCGATTTGGAGAGACCCAGTACTTC. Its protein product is CASSVDQGRFGETQYF.

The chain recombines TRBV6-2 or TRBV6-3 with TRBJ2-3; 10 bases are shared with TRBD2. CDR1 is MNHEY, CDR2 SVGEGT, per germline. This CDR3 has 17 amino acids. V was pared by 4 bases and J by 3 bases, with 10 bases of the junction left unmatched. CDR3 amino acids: CASSLEWLAGVTDTQYF. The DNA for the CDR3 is TGTGCCAGCAGTTTGGAGTGGCTAGCGGGAGTGACAGATACGCAGTATTTT.

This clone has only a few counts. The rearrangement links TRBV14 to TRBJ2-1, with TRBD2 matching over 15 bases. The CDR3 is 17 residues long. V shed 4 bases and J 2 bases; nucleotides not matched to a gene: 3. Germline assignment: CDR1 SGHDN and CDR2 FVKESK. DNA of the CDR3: TGTGCCAGCAGCCTGGGACTAGCGGGAGGTGCCTACAATGAGCAGTTCTTC. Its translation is CASSLGLAGGAYNEQFF.

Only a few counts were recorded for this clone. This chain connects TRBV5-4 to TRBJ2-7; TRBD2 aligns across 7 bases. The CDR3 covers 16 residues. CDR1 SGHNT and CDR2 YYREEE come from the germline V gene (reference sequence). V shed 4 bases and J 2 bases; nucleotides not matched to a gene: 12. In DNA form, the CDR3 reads TGTGCCAGCAGCCCTCGTTGGGGGGAGGGCACCTACGAGCAGTACTTC. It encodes CASSPRWGEGTYEQYF.

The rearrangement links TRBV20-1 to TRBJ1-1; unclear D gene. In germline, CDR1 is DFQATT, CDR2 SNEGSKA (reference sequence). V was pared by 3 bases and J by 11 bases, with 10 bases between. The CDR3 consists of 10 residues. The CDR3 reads CSASLGLAFF. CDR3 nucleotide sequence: TGCAGTGCTAGTCTCGGTCTGGCTTTCTTT.

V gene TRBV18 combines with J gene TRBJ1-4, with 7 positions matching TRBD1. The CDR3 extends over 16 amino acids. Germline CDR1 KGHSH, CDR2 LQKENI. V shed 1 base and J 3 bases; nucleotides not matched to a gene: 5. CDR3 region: CASSPQKGQANEKLFF. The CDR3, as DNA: TGTGCCAGCTCACCACAGAAAGGACAGGCTAATGAAAAACTGTTTTTT.